This TCR beta chain is drawn from a study of T cell responses to AZD1222 COVID-19 vaccine. Study-wide background: Both about-4-week and about-12-week second-dose recipients were combined.

General observations from the study: Just a handful of AZD1222 recipients tested seropositive at baseline. Donors in the cohort were predominantly white British and more often female, and clonal diversity was possibly underestimated.

V was trimmed by 6 bases and J by 6 bases, leaving 18 bases between them. The V gene's germline CDR1 is SNHLY and CDR2 FYNNEI. The CDR3 is made up of 14 amino acids. Libraries were prepared by immunoSEQ multiplex PCR; TCRdb keeps only in-frame clonotypes and omits some of them. The sample yields 90,000 or so clones, about nine tenths seen once. Details on this clone: Its matching antigen is unknown.

The input for sequencing was peripheral blood, taken on day 0 of AZD1222 vaccination. The receptor was isolated from an adult in good health. The chain is built from TRBV2 and TRBJ2-7; D not resolved. The CDR3 region is CASRPGRDGSEQYF. For the CDR3, the DNA is TGTGCCAGCAGACCCGGACGCGACGGTTCCGAGCAGTACTTC.